Listed here are 31 T cell receptor beta chains from one sample, sequenced in a study of blood T cell repertoires in COVID-19. TCRdb's table, derived via immunoSEQ multiplex PCR, lists solely in-frame clones and lacks some. The data contain under 350,000 clones, approximately 86% of them seen just once; the ten biggest clones take up about 4%. The sequencing input was peripheral blood. These receptors were taken from a man aged 18-30 years with active or convalescent COVID-19.

The rearrangement uses TRBV6-5 and TRBJ2-2; possible D gene TRBD2, 6 bases. V was cut by 2 bases and J by 8 bases, with 15 bases left in between. This CDR3 contains 15 residues. Germline V gene lookup returns CDR1 MNHEY and CDR2 SVGAGI. This CDR3 reads CASSYGAGSWGELFF. CDR3 in DNA: TGTGCCAGCAGTTACGGGGCGGGATCCTGGGGGGAGCTGTTTTTT.

This chain joins TRBV24-1 and TRBJ2-3; D possibly corresponds to TRBD1 (6 bases). The germline V and J ends were trimmed by 1 base and 6 bases, with 22 bases remaining between them. The germline CDR1 and CDR2 sequences are KGHDR and SFDVKD. The CDR3 has 18 amino acids. The CDR3, as DNA: TGTGCCACCAGTGATTTTGCAAAAGGGGCCAGGGGAACCGATACGCAGTATTTT. Its translation: CATSDFAKGARGTDTQYF.

The V gene is TRBV2, the J gene TRBJ1-2; D is unresolved. Per the germline V gene, CDR1 is SNHLY and CDR2 is FYNNEI. This CDR3 contains 12 residues. The germline V and J ends were trimmed by 6 bases and 2 bases, with 7 bases remaining between them. The CDR3 nucleotides are TGTGCCAGCAGCCGGGAGAACTATGGCTACACCTTC. Translating gives CASSRENYGYTF.

The J gene is TRBJ1-1, the V gene TRBV29-1, with TRBD1 matching over 8 bases. The J segment lost 1 base and the V segment lost 5 bases, leaving 0 bases of the junction unmatched. The CDR3 runs 12 residues. Germline V CDR1 and CDR2: SQVTM, ANQGSEA. CDR3 in DNA: TGCAGCGTTACAGGGGGGAACACTGAAGCTTTCTTT. Residues: CSVTGGNTEAFF.

The chain is built from TRBV5-1 and TRBJ2-7; TRBD1 matches at 7 bases. CDR3 length equals 15 residues. The germline V gene has CDR1 SGHRS and CDR2 YFSETQ. V trimming: 0 bases; J trimming: 2 bases; junction bases outside the gene matches: 5. The CDR3 DNA reads as TGCGCCAGCAGCTTGGCCTGGGGACAGACCTACGAGCAGTACTTC. Translated, it gives CASSLAWGQTYEQYF.

This chain uses TRBV27 with TRBJ1-1; TRBD1 might be the D (5 bases). Germline lookup yields CDR1 MNHEY and CDR2 SMNVEV (reference sequence). The germline V and J ends were trimmed by 4 bases and 10 bases, with 16 bases remaining between them. The CDR3 sequence is 13 residues long. The CDR3 loop reads CASSSHPDRLAFF. DNA of the CDR3: TGTGCCAGCAGTTCTCACCCCGACAGATTAGCTTTCTTT.

The rearrangement uses TRBV7-9 and TRBJ1-6, with 9 nucleotides matching TRBD1. CDR1 SEHNR and CDR2 FQNEAQ come from the germline V gene (reference sequence). Trimming removed 11 bases from V and 10 bases from J; junction bases left unmatched: 15. The CDR3 is made up of 15 amino acids. The chain's CDR3 is CAVGRGDRVYSPLHF. The CDR3 coding sequence is TGTGCCGTAGGGAGAGGGGACAGGGTGTACTCACCCCTCCACTTT.

The V call is TRBV6-5, the J call TRBJ2-7; TRBD1 matches 8 bases. The CDR3 is made up of 13 amino acids. Germline values: CDR1 MNHEY, CDR2 SVGAGI. V shed 5 bases and J 7 bases; nucleotides not matched to a gene: 7. CDR3 in DNA: TGTGCCAGCAGTATTCAGGGGGCGGGGGAGCAGTACTTC. Encoded protein: CASSIQGAGEQYF.

This sequence joins TRBV6-2 or TRBV6-3 and TRBJ1-1, with TRBD1 identical over 8 bases. This CDR3 has 16 amino acids. V gave up 3 bases and J gave up 0 bases; unmatched junction bases: 6. Germline V gene data show CDR1 as MNHEY and CDR2 as SVGEGT. CDR3 DNA sequence: TGTGCCAGCAGTTATGTGGCAGGGGGCATGAACACTGAAGCTTTCTTT. It specifies CASSYVAGGMNTEAFF.

The chain employs TRBV21-1 and TRBJ2-1; the table's D call TRBD2 went unverified against the DNA. TRBV21-1 is recorded as a pseudogene. CDR3 length: 17 residues. CDR3 in amino acids: CASSKGFAGEGYNEQFF. DNA of the CDR3: TGTGCCAGCAGCAAAGGGTTCGCGGGAGAGGGCTACAATGAGCAGTTCTTC.

This chain uses TRBV7-3 with TRBJ2-2; weak D call: TRBD2 (5 bases). The V end lost 3 bases, the J end lost 5 bases, and 7 bases lay between the germline ends. The V gene's germline CDR1 is SGHTA and CDR2 FQGTGA. CDR3 length equals 13 residues. As DNA, the CDR3 is TGTGCCAGCAGCTTGCCGGGGACCGGGGAGCTGTTTTTT. This sequence encodes CASSLPGTGELFF.

The V call is TRBV5-6, the J call TRBJ1-6, with 7 nucleotides matching TRBD1. The CDR3 has 14 residues. Trimming removed 4 bases from V and 8 bases from J; junction bases left unmatched: 6. Germline assignment: CDR1 SGHDT and CDR2 YYEEEE. The CDR3 DNA reads TGTGCCAGCAGCCAAAGACAGGGTTATTCACCCCTCCACTTT. Amino acids: CASSQRQGYSPLHF.

The rearrangement links TRBV6-5 to TRBJ1-5, with 9 nucleotides matching TRBD1. Losses at the gene ends were 6 bases for V and 6 bases for J; bases not matched to a gene: 9. The CDR3 has 15 residues. Germline V gives CDR1 MNHEY, CDR2 SVGAGI. CDR3 in DNA: TGTGCCAGCAGCAAACAGGGGGCGCGCGGTCAGCCCCAGCATTTT. As protein: CASSKQGARGQPQHF.

This clone was seen more than once but under ten times. The chain couples TRBV6-5 to TRBJ2-5, with D perhaps matching TRBD1 (5 bases). The length of the CDR3 is 15 residues. Germline V CDR1 and CDR2: MNHEY, SVGAGI. Between the trimmed V and J ends, which lost 6 bases and 1 base, there was a span of 15 bases. CDR3 sequence (DNA): TGTGCCAGCAGCCGTACTCGACAGACCCAAGAGACCCAGTACTTC. This codes for CASSRTRQTQETQYF.

In DNA form, the CDR3 reads TGTGCCAGCAGCTCCCGAGGGCGGAGCTCTGGAAACACCATATATTTT. It encodes CASSSRGRSSGNTIYF. V gene TRBV13 combines with J gene TRBJ1-3; D is unresolved. The CDR3 has 16 residues. The V end lost 4 bases, the J end lost 0 bases, and 13 bases lay between the germline ends. Germline-derived CDR1 and CDR2 are PRHDT and FYEKMQ (reference sequence).

The V and J genes are TRBV19 and TRBJ1-5; D ambiguous. Germline CDR1 is LNHDA and CDR2 is SQIVND (reference sequence). This CDR3 contains 14 residues. Between the trimmed V and J ends, which lost 5 bases and 4 bases, there was a span of 12 bases. In nucleotides, the CDR3 is TGTGCCAGTAGTTATTCCGGGGTAAATCAGCCCCAGCATTTT. Its translation: CASSYSGVNQPQHF. Full variable domain (remainder filled in from reference TRBV19 and TRBJ1-5): DGGITQSPKYLFRKEGQNVTLSCEQNLNHDAMYWYRQDPGQGLRLIYYSQIVNDFQKGDIAEGYSVSREKKESFPLTVTSAQKNPTAFYLCASSYSGVNQPQHFGDGTRLSIL.

This clone was counted once. This chain joins TRBV5-1 and TRBJ2-6; possible D gene TRBD2, 5 bases. Germline CDR1 reads SGHRS; CDR2 reads YFSETQ. The CDR3 has 16 residues. Trimming stripped 3 bases from V and 3 bases from J, with 13 bases between. CDR3 nucleotide sequence: TGCGCCAGCAGCTCCGCACTAGTAAGTGGGGCCAACGTCCTGACTTTC. Its protein is CASSSALVSGANVLTF. The full variable domain, with the rest looked up from reference TRBV5-1 and TRBJ2-6, is KAGVTQTPRYLIKTRGQQVTLSCSPISGHRSVSWYQQTPGQGLQFLFEYFSETQRNKGNFPGRFSGRQFSNSRSEMNVSTLELGDSALYLCASSSALVSGANVLTFGAGSRLTVL.

The CDR3 is CAGSSNQADTQYF. Here the CDR3 DNA reads TGTGCCGGTAGTTCGAATCAGGCAGATACGCAGTATTTT. The chain links TRBV2 to TRBJ2-3; D unresolved. CDR3 size: 13 residues. V lost 11 bases and J 4 bases, leaving 16 bases between the germline ends. From germline, CDR1 is SNHLY and CDR2 FYNNEI.

The rearrangement uses TRBV28 and TRBJ2-7; TRBD1 matches 9 bases. CDR1 and CDR2 (germline): MDHEN, SYDVKM. Germline trimming cut 6 bases from V and 5 bases from J; bases unmatched to any gene: 11. This CDR3 has 15 residues. The CDR3 bases are TGTGCCAGCAGCCTCCCCGGGACAGGGTTCCACGAGCAGTACTTC. This codes for CASSLPGTGFHEQYF.

This clone has a single count. V gene TRBV25-1 combines with J gene TRBJ1-5, with D hard to call. Germline assignment: CDR1 MGHDK and CDR2 SYGVNS. The CDR3 length is 12 residues. V lost 8 bases and J 7 bases, leaving 12 bases between the germline ends. CDR3 sequence: CASSTSGQPQHF. CDR3 in DNA: TGTGCCAGCTCCACTTCGGGGCAGCCCCAGCATTTT.

This sequence joins TRBV5-1 and TRBJ2-7; D possibly corresponds to TRBD2 (6 bases). Germline CDR1 reads SGHRS; CDR2 reads YFSETQ. The CDR3 has 17 amino acids. Trimming pared 5 bases from V and 6 bases from J, leaving 27 bases between. The DNA for the CDR3 is TGCGCCAGCAGTATTCAATTCTTAGCGGATACTCGCGGCGAGCAGTACTTC. This translates into CASSIQFLADTRGEQYF. The whole variable domain, remainder taken from reference TRBV5-1 and TRBJ2-7, is KAGVTQTPRYLIKTRGQQVTLSCSPISGHRSVSWYQQTPGQGLQFLFEYFSETQRNKGNFPGRFSGRQFSNSRSEMNVSTLELGDSALYLCASSIQFLADTRGEQYFGPGTRLTVT.

The CDR3: CASSYAVSYEQYF. CDR3 DNA sequence: TGTGCCAGCAGTTACGCGGTTTCCTACGAGCAGTACTTC. This rearrangement joins TRBV6-5 to TRBJ2-7; D unclear. Germline V lookup: CDR1 MNHEY, CDR2 SVGAGI. V shed 2 bases and J shed 1 base, with 6 bases lying between them. The CDR3 is made up of 13 amino acids.

The rearrangement joins TRBV5-1 to TRBJ1-1, with D possibly TRBD1 on 5 matching bases. The germline V gene has CDR1 SGHRS and CDR2 YFSETQ. The V gene lost 1 base and the J gene lost 1 base, with 11 bases spanning the gap. There are 15 residues in the CDR3. Written as DNA, the CDR3 is TGCGCCAGCAGCTTGAACAGGATGACGAACACTGAAGCTTTCTTT. Translated: CASSLNRMTNTEAFF.

The rearrangement links TRBV28 to TRBJ1-2; 7 bases are shared with TRBD1. The J segment lost 5 bases and the V segment lost 3 bases, leaving 3 bases of the junction unmatched. Germline V gene data show CDR1 as MDHEN and CDR2 as SYDVKM. The CDR3 has 13 amino acids. CDR3 sequence reads: CASSFVRGYGYTF. Here the CDR3 DNA reads TGTGCCAGCAGTTTTGTCAGGGGGTATGGCTACACCTTC.

The V and J genes are TRBV28 and TRBJ2-5; weak D call: TRBD1 (5 bases). CDR1 is MDHEN and CDR2 is SYDVKM in the germline V gene. The CDR3 runs 13 residues. Trimming shortened V by 5 bases and J by 5 bases, and 12 bases separated the two germline ends. This CDR3 reads CASSPGIQETQYF. DNA of the CDR3: TGTGCCAGCAGTCCAGGGATTCAGGAGACCCAGTACTTC.

The genes are TRBV3-1 (or the pseudogene TRBV3-2) and TRBJ2-3; tentative D call: TRBD2 (6 bases). The V gene lost 6 bases and the J gene lost 3 bases, with 16 bases spanning the gap. This CDR3 is 15 amino acids long. CDR1 is LGHDT and CDR2 is YNNKEL in the germline V gene (reference sequence). The CDR3 sequence is CASSYTGRPTDTQYF. CDR3 sequence (DNA): TGTGCCAGCAGTTATACCGGGAGACCTACAGATACGCAGTATTTT.

The rearrangement uses TRBV9 and TRBJ2-5; unclear D gene. V was clipped by 0 bases and J by 4 bases, with 7 bases between them. CDR3 length: 13 amino acids. Germline values: CDR1 SGDLS, CDR2 YYNGEE. CDR3 DNA sequence: TGTGCCAGCAGCGTAGCCCCCTCAGAGACCCAGTACTTC. Protein product: CASSVAPSETQYF. The full variable domain, completed using reference TRBV9 and TRBJ2-5, is DSGVTQTPKHLITATGQRVTLRCSPRSGDLSVYWYQQSLDQGLQFLIQYYNGEERAKGNILERFSAQQFPDLHSELNLSSLELGDSALYFCASSVAPSETQYFGPGTRLLVL.

The V call is TRBV3-1 (or the pseudogene TRBV3-2), the J call TRBJ2-6; 8 nucleotides line up with TRBD1. J was trimmed by 4 bases and V by 2 bases; bases with no gene match: 7. The CDR3 covers 17 residues. From germline, CDR1 is LGHDT and CDR2 YNNKEL (reference sequence). The CDR3 loop is CASSQRQGARGANVLTF. Here the CDR3 DNA reads TGTGCCAGCAGCCAACGGCAGGGGGCGCGAGGGGCCAACGTCCTGACTTTC.

This chain uses TRBV28 with TRBJ1-1; 8 bases are shared with TRBD1. Germline CDR1 and CDR2: MDHEN and SYDVKM. Germline trimming cut 6 bases from V and 2 bases from J; bases unmatched to any gene: 5. The CDR3 contains 14 residues. The CDR3 here is CASSTGGFNTEAFF. The CDR3 DNA reads as TGTGCCAGCAGCACAGGGGGGTTTAACACTGAAGCTTTCTTT.

The CDR3 is CASSIQRGLNYEQYF. The CDR3 nucleotides read TGTGCCAGTAGTATTCAGCGGGGCCTGAACTACGAGCAGTACTTC. The rearrangement links TRBV19 to TRBJ2-7; 7 bases are shared with TRBD2. This CDR3 spans 15 amino acids. J lost 3 bases, V lost 3 bases, and 8 bases had no gene match. Germline V lookup: CDR1 LNHDA, CDR2 SQIVND (reference sequence). Variable domain in full (rest from reference TRBV19 and TRBJ2-7): DGGITQSPKYLFRKEGQNVTLSCEQNLNHDAMYWYRQDPGQGLRLIYYSQIVNDFQKGDIAEGYSVSREKKESFPLTVTSAQKNPTAFYLCASSIQRGLNYEQYFGPGTRLTVT.

The chain combines TRBV18 with TRBJ1-1, with 9 bases aligning to TRBD1. The CDR3 extends over 14 amino acids. CDR1 and CDR2 (germline): KGHSH, LQKENI. Unmatched junction bases numbered 1, after V lost 4 bases and J lost 1 base. CDR3 protein: CASSRTGENTEAFF. The CDR3 DNA reads TGTGCCAGCTCACGGACAGGGGAGAACACTGAAGCTTTCTTT.